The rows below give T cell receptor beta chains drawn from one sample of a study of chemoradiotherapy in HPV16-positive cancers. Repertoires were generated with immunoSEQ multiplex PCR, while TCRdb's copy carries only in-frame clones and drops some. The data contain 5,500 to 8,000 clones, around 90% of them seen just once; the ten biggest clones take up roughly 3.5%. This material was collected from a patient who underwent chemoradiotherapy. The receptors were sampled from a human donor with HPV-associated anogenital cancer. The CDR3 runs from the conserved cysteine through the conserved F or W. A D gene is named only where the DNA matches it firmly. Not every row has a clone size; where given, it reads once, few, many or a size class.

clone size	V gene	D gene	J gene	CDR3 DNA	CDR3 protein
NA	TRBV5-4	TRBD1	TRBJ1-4	TGTGCCAGCACACGGCAGGGGGATGAAAAACTGTTTTTT	CASTRQGDEKLFF
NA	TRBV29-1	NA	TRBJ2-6	TGCAGCGTTGCCCGCGAGGGGGTTGGGGCCAACGTCCTGACTTTC	CSVAREGVGANVLTF
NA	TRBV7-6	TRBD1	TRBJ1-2	TGTGCCAGCAGCTTAGCGGGGACAGGGGTTAACTATGGCTACACCTTC	CASSLAGTGVNYGYTF
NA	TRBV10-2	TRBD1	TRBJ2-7	TGCGCCAGCAGTGAGTACCCGACAGGGGGCTACGAGCAGTACTTC	CASSEYPTGGYEQYF
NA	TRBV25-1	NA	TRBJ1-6	TGTGCCAGCAGTGAATATCGGGGACCTAATTCACCCCTCCACTTT	CASSEYRGPNSPLHF
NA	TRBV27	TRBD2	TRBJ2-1	TGTGCCAGCAGCCCCCCCGGACTAGCGGGGTACAATGAGCAGTTCTTC	CASSPPGLAGYNEQFF
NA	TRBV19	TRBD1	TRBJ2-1	TGTGCCAGTAGTTCGACAGGGGGACCATACAATGAGCAGTTCTTC	CASSSTGGPYNEQFF
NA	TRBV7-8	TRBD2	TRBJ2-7	TGTGCCAGCAGCTCAGGAGCGGGGGGTGCCTACGAGCAGTACTTC	CASSSGAGGAYEQYF
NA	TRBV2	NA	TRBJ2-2	TGTGCCAGCAGTGCTTTTCAGGGGGGAGAGTCCGGGGAGCTGTTTTTT	CASSAFQGGESGELFF
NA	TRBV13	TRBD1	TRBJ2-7	TGTGCCAGCAGTCTAGGGACAGGGAGCTCCTACGAGCAGTACTTC	CASSLGTGSSYEQYF
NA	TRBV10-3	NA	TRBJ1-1	TGTGCCATCAGTGAGTCAGGGCACACTGAAGCTTTCTTT	CAISESGHTEAFF
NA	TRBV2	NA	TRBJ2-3	TGTGCCAGCAGCCTGACTTACACAGATACGCAGTATTTT	CASSLTYTDTQYF
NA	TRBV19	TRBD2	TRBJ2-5	TGTGCCAGTAGTATAGATAGGTGGACTAGCGGGGTTGTGGAGACCCAGTACTTC	CASSIDRWTSGVVETQYF
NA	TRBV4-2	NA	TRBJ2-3	TGTGCCAGCAGCCAAAGATCAGGGAGCACAGATACGCAGTATTTT	CASSQRSGSTDTQYF
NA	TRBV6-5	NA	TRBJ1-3	TGTGCCAGCAGTTGGCGTTTGTTAGGAAACACCATATATTTT	CASSWRLLGNTIYF
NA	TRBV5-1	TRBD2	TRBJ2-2	TGCGCCAGCAGCTCCAGAACCGGGACTAGCGGGAGATACGGGGAGCTGTTTTTT	CASSSRTGTSGRYGELFF
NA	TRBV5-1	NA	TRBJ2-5	TGCGCCAGCAGCTTACAGGGACCTGGAGAGACCCAGTACTTC	CASSLQGPGETQYF
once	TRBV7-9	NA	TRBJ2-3	TGTGCCAGCAGCTTATCGTTCCAGATGGACTCGGATACGCAGTATTTT	CASSLSFQMDSDTQYF
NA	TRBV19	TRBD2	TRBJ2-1	TGTGCCAGTAGTACCTTATTAGCGGGAAGACACAATGAGCAGTTCTTC	CASSTLLAGRHNEQFF
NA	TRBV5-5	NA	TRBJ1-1	TGTGCCAGCAGCTCCGCGGGGCCCCTGAACACTGAAGCTTTCTTT	CASSSAGPLNTEAFF
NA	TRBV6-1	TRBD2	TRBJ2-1	TGTGCCGCCTCCGTAGCGGGGAGTGAGCAGTTCTTC	CAASVAGSEQFF
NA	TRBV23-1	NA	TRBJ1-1	TGCGCCAGCCGCGGGTCCCCTTATGGAGAAGCTTTCTTT	CASRGSPYGEAFF
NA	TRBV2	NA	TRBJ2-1	TGTGCCAGCAGTGAGGACAGCTCCTACAATGAGCAGTTCTTC	CASSEDSSYNEQFF